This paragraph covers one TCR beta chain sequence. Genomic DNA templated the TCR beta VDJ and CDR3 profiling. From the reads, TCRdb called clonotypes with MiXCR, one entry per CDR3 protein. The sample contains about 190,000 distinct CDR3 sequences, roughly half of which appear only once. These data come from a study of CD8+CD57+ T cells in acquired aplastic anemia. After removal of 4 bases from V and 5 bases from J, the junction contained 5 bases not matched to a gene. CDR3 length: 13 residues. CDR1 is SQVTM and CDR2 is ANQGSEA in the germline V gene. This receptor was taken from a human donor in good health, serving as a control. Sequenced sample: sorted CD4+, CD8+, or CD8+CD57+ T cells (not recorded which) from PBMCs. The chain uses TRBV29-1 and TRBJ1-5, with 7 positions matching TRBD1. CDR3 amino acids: CSVAGGMDQPQHF. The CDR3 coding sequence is TGCAGCGTTGCAGGGGGAATGGATCAGCCCCAGCATTTT.